This T cell receptor beta chain was profiled in a study of spatial heterogeneity in lung cancer. The wider study: PBMC samples from follow-up, when available, were sequenced at a median of roughly two years post-resection.

Trimming shortened V by 3 bases and J by 4 bases, and 14 bases separated the two germline ends. Germline V gene sequence: CDR1 DFQATT, CDR2 SNEGSKA (reference sequence). The CDR3 covers 14 residues. TCRdb re-called the 5' RACE reads with MiXCR, one entry per CDR3 protein. This table has 51,000 or so distinct CDR3 sequences, 6% to 8.5% appearing once. Time point denoted: blood at routine non-recurrence follow-up after resection. Unsorted whole RNA of tumor, nontumor lung or frozen PBMC was sequenced. This clonotype originated in a female donor with early-stage non-small cell lung cancer. The chain couples TRBV20-1 to TRBJ2-3; a possible D gene is TRBD2 (6 bases). The source material was PBMCs, sampled at follow-up. This CDR3 reads CSARPPGLADTQYF. The CDR3 DNA reads as TGCAGTGCTAGGCCTCCGGGACTTGCAGATACGCAGTATTTT.